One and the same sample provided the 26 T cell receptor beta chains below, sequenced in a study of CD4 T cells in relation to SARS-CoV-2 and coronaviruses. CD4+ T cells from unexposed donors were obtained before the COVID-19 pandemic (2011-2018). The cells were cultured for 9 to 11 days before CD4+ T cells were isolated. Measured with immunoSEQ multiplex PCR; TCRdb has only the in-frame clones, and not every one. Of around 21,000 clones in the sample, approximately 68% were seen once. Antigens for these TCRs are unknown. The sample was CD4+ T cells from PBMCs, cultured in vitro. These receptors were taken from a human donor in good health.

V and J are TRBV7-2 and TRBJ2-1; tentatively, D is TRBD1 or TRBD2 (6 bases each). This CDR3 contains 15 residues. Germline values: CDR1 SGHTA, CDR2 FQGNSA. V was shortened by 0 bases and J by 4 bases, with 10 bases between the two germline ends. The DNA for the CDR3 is TGTGCCAGCAGCTTAGCGGGGGGCCCTTACAATGAGCAGTTCTTC. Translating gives CASSLAGGPYNEQFF.

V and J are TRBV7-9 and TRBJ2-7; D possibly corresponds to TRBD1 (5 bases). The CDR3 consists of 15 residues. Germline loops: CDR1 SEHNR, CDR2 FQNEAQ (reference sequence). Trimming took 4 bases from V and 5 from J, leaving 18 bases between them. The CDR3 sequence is CASSSQGAPGNEQYF. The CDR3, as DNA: TGTGCCAGCAGCTCACAAGGGGCCCCTGGGAACGAGCAGTACTTC.

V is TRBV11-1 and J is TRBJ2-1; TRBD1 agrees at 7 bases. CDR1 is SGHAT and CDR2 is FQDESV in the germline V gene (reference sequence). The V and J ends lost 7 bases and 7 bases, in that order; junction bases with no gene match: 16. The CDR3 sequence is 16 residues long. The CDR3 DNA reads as TGTGCCAGCACCTTGGGGTGGGCGGGCAGGGGGAATGAGCAGTTCTTC. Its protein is CASTLGWAGRGNEQFF.

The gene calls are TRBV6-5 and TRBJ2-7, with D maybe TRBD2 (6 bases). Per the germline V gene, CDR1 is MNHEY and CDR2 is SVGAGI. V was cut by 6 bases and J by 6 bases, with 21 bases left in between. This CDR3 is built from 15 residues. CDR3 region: CASRTVTIFGSEQYF. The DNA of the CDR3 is TGTGCCAGCAGAACCGTGACAATTTTCGGGAGCGAGCAGTACTTC.

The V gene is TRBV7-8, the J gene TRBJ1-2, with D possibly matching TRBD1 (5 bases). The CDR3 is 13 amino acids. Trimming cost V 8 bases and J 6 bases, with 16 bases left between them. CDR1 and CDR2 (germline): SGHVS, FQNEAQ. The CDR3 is CASLGGRFDGYTF. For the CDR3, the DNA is TGTGCCAGCCTTGGGGGGAGATTCGATGGCTACACCTTC.

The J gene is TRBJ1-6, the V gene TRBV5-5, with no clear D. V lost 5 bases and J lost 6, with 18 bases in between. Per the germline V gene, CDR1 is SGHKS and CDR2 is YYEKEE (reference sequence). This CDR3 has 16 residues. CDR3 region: CASSRAAGERNSPLHF. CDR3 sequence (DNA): TGTGCCAGCAGTCGGGCAGCTGGGGAACGTAATTCACCCCTCCACTTT.

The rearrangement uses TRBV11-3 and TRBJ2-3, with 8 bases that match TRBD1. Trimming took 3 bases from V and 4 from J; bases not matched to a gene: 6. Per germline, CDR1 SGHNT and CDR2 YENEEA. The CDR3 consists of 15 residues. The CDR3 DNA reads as TGTGCCAGCAGCTTCACCGGACAGGGCCCAGATACGCAGTATTTT. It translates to CASSFTGQGPDTQYF.

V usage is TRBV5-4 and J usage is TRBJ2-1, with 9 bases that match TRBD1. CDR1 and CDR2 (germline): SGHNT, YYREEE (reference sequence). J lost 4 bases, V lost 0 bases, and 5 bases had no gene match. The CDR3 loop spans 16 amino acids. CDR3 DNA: TGTGCCAGCAGCTTGGGTGGGACAGGGATTTACAATGAGCAGTTCTTC. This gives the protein CASSLGGTGIYNEQFF. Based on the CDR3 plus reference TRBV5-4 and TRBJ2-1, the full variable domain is ETGVTQSPTHLIKTRGQQVTLRCSSQSGHNTVSWYQQALGQGPQFIFQYYREEENGRGNFPPRFSGLQFPNYSSELNVNALELDDSALYLCASSLGGTGIYNEQFFGPGTRLTVL.

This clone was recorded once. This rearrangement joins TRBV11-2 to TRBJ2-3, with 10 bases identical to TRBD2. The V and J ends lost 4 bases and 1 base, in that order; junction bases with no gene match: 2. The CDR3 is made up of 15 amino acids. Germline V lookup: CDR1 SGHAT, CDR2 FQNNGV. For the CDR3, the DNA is TGTGCCAGCAGCTCCGGGACTAGCGGCACAGATACGCAGTATTTT. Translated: CASSSGTSGTDTQYF.

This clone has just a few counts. CDR3 in DNA: TGTGCCAGCAGCCTCAGGGACGGTAATGAAAAACTGTTTTTT. It codes for CASSLRDGNEKLFF. The chain carries TRBV7-2 and TRBJ1-4, with D tentatively TRBD1 (5 bases). Germline assignment: CDR1 SGHTA and CDR2 FQGNSA. V was shortened by 5 bases and J by 4 bases, with 11 bases between the two germline ends. CDR3 size: 14 residues.

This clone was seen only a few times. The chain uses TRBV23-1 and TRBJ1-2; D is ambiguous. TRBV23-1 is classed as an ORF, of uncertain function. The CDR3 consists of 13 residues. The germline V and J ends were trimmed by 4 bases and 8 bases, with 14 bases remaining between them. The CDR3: CASSLPGQGGYTF. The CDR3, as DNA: TGCGCCAGCAGTCTCCCGGGTCAAGGGGGCTACACCTTC.

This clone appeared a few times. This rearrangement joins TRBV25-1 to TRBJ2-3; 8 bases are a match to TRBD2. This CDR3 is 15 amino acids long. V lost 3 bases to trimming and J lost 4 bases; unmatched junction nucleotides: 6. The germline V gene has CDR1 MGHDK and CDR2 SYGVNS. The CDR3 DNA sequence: TGTGCCAGCAGTGACAGCGGGAGTGCGGCAGATACGCAGTATTTT. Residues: CASSDSGSAADTQYF.

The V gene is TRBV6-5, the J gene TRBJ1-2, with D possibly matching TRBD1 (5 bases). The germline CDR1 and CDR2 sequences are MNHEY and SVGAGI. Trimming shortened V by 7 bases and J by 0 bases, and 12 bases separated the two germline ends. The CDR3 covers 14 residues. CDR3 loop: CASTPQVANYGYTF. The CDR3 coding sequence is TGTGCCAGCACCCCACAGGTGGCTAACTATGGCTACACCTTC.

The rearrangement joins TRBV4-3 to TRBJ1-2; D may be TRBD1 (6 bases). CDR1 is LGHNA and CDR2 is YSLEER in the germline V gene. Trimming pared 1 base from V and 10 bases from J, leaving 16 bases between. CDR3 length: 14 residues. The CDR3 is CASSQVLWQGIYTF. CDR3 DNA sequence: TGCGCCAGCAGCCAAGTTTTGTGGCAGGGGATCTACACCTTC.

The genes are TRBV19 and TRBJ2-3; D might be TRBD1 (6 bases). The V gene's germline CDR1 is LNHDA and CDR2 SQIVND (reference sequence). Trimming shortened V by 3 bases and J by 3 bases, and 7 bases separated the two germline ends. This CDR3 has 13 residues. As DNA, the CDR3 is TGTGCCAGTAGTATGCAGGGGACAGATACGCAGTATTTT. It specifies CASSMQGTDTQYF.

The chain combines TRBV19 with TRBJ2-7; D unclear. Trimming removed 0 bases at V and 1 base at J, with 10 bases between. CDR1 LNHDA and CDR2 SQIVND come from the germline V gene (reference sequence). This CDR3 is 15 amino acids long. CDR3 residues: CASSIEGGKSYEQYF. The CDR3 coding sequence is TGTGCCAGTAGTATAGAAGGCGGAAAATCCTACGAGCAGTACTTC.

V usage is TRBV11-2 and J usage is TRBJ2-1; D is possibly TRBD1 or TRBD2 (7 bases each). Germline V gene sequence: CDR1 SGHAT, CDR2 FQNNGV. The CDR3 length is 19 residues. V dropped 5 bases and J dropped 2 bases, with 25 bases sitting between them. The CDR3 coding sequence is TGTGCCAGCAGCCCGCAGGGGGGGGCGGGAAGGCCCCCCTACAATGAGCAGTTCTTC. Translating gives CASSPQGGAGRPPYNEQFF.

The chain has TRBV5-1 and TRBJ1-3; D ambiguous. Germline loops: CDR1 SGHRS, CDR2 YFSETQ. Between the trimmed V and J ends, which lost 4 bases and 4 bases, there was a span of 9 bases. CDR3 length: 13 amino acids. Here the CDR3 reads CASSSPTGNTIYF. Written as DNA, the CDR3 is TGCGCCAGCAGCAGCCCCACCGGAAACACCATATATTTT.

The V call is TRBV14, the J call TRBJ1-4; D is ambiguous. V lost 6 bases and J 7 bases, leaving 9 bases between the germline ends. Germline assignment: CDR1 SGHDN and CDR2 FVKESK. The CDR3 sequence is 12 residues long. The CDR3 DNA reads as TGTGCCAGCAGTATGAACAGTGAAAAACTGTTTTTT. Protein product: CASSMNSEKLFF.

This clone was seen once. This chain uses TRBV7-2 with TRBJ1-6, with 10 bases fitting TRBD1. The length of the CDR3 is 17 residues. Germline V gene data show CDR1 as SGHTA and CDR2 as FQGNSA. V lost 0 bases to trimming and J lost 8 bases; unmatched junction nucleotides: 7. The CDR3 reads CASSLAAPGQGHSPLHF. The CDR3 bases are TGTGCCAGCAGCTTAGCAGCCCCGGGACAGGGGCATTCACCCCTCCACTTT.

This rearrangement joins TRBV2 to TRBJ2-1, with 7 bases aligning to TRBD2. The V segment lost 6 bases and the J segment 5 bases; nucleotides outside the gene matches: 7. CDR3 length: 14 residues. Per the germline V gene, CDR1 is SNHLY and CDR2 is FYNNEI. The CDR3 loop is CASRGLAENNEQFF. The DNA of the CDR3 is TGTGCCAGCAGAGGGCTAGCGGAAAACAATGAGCAGTTCTTC. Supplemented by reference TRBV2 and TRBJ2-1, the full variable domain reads EPEVTQTPSHQVTQMGQEVILRCVPISNHLYFYWYRQILGQKVEFLVSFYNNEISEKSEIFDDQFSVERPDGSNFTLKIRSTKLEDSAMYFCASRGLAENNEQFFGPGTRLTVL.

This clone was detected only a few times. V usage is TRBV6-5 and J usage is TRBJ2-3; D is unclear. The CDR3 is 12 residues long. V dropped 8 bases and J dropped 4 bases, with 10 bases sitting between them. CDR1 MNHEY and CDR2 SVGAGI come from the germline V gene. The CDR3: CASRPSSDTQYF. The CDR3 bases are TGTGCCAGCCGCCCCAGCTCAGATACGCAGTATTTT.

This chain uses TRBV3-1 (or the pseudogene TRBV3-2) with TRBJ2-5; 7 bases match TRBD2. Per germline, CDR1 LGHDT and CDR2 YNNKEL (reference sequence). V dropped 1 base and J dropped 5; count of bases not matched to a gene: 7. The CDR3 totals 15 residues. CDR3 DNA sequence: TGTGCCAGCAGCCAAGTTCCCGGGAGGTATGAGACCCAGTACTTC. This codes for CASSQVPGRYETQYF.

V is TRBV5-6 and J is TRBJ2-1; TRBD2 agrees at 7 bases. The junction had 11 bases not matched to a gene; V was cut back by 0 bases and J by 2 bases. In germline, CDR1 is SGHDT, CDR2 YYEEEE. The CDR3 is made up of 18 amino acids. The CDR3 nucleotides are TGTGCCAGCAGCTTGGAGGCCGGCGCGGGAGCGACCTACAATGAGCAGTTCTTC. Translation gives CASSLEAGAGATYNEQFF.

The CDR3 DNA sequence: TGCAGTGCCAGTCGGCGGGACTACTCCTACGAGCAGTACTTC. It is translated as CSASRRDYSYEQYF. J is TRBJ2-7 and V is TRBV20-1; 7 nucleotides agree with TRBD2. CDR1 is DFQATT and CDR2 is SNEGSKA in the germline V gene (reference sequence). This CDR3 has 14 residues. V was clipped by 6 bases and J by 0 bases; unmatched bases: 8.

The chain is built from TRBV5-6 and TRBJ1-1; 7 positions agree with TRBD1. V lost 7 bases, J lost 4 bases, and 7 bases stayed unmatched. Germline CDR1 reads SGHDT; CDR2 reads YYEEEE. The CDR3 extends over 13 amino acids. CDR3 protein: CASARGYGTEAFF. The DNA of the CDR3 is TGTGCCAGCGCCAGGGGGTACGGCACTGAAGCTTTCTTT.